The TCR beta chain described here comes from a study of blood T cells in healthy people across ages. A second PCR of roughly 7 to 11 cycles used a sample-barcoded 5' primer and a J-beta primer mix. Each cDNA molecule was tagged by a template-switch adaptor that had 12 random nucleotides. Using its own MiXCR run on the 5' RACE reads, TCRdb lists one record per CDR3 protein. The sample has roughly 1,500,000 distinct CDR3 sequences, 40% to 50% seen once. V gave up 5 bases and J gave up 8 bases, with 22 bases separating them. The germline CDR1 and CDR2 sequences are MGHRA and YSYEKL. CDR3 length: 16 residues. This clonotype was detected only a few times. At least 6 million PBMCs were isolated per sample.

The material sequenced was blood. The chain joins TRBV4-1 to TRBJ2-1; D is unclear. This TCR derives from a woman aged 18-30 years in good health. In DNA form, the CDR3 reads TGCGCCAGCAGCTACATAAACATCGTCGCTTATGATGAGCAGTTCTTC. Translation: CASSYINIVAYDEQFF.